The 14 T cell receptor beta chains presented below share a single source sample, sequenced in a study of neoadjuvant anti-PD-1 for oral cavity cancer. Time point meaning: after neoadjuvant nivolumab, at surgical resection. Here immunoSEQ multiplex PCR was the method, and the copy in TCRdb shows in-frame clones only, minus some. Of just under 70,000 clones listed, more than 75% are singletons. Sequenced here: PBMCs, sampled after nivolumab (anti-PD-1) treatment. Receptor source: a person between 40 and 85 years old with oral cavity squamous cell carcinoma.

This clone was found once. The CDR3 spells CASSSGADTQYF. CDR3 sequence (DNA): TGTGCCAGCAGTTCAGGAGCCGATACGCAGTATTTT. V usage is TRBV6-5 and J usage is TRBJ2-3, with unresolved D. The germline V and J ends were trimmed by 4 bases and 6 bases, with 8 bases remaining between them. The V gene's germline CDR1 is MNHEY and CDR2 SVGAGI. This CDR3 comprises 12 residues.

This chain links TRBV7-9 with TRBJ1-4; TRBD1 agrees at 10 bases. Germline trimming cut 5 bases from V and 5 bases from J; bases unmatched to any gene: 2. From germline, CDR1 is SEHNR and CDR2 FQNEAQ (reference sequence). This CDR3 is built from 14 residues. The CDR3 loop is CASSPTGGNEKLFF. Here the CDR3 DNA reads TGTGCCAGCAGCCCGACAGGGGGCAATGAAAAACTGTTTTTT.

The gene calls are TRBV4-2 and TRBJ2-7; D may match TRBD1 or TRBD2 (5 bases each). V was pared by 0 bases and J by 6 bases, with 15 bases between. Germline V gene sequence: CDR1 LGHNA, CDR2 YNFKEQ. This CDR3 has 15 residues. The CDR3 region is CASSQEVGRVGEQYF. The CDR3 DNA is TGTGCCAGCAGCCAAGAGGTGGGACGGGTCGGCGAGCAGTACTTC.

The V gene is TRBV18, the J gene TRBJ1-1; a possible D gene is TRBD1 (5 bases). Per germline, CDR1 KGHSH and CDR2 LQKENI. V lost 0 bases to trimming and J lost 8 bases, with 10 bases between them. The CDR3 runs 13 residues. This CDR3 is CASSPPMGQEAFF. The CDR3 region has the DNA TGTGCCAGCTCACCACCAATGGGGCAGGAAGCTTTCTTT.

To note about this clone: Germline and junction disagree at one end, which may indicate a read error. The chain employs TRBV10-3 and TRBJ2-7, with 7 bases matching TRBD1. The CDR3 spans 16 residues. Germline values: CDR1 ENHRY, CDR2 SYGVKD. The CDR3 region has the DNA TGTGCCATCAGTGAGCCACGGGACAGTCCGACCTACGAACAGTACTTC. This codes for CAISEPRDSPTYEQYF.

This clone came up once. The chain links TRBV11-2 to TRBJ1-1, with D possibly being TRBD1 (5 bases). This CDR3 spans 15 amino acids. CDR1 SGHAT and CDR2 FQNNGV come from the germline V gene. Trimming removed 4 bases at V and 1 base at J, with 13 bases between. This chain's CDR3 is CASSSRPGENTEAFF. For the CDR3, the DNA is TGTGCCAGCAGCTCGCGCCCGGGGGAGAACACTGAAGCTTTCTTT.

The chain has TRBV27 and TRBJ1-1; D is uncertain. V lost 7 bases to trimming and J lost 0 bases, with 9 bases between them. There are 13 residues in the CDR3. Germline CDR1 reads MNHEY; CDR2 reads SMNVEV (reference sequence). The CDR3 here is CASMQTLNTEAFF. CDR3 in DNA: TGTGCCAGCATGCAGACCCTGAACACTGAAGCTTTCTTT.

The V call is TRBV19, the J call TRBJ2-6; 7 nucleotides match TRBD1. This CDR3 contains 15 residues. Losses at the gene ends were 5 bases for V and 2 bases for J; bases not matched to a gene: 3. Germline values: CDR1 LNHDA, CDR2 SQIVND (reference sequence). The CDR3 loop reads CASSEDRTGANVLTF. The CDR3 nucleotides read TGTGCCAGTAGTGAGGACAGGACTGGGGCCAACGTCCTGACTTTC.

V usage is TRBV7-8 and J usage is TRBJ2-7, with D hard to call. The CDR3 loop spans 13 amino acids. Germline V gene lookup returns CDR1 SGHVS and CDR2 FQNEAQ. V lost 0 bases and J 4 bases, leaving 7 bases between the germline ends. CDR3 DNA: TGTGCCAGCAGCTTAGCGGTAATTTACGAGCAGTACTTC. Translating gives CASSLAVIYEQYF.

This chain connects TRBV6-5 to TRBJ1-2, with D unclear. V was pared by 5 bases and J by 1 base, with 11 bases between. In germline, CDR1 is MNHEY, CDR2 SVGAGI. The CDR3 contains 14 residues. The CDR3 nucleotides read TGTGCCAGCAGTAGGGCACCCAATAACTATGGCTACACCTTC. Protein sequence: CASSRAPNNYGYTF.

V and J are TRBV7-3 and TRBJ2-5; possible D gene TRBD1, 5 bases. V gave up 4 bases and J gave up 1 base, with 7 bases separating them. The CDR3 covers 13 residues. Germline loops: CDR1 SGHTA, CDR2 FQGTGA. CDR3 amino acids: CASSSTVQETQYF. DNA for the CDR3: TGTGCCAGCAGCTCGACAGTCCAAGAGACCCAGTACTTC.

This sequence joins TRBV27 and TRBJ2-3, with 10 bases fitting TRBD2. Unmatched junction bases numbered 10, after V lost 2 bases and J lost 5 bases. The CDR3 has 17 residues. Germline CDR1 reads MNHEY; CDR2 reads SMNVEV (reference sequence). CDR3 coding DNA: TGTGCCAGCAGTTTAAGGGCAGCGGGAGGGCCCGGAGATACGCAGTATTTT. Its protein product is CASSLRAAGGPGDTQYF.

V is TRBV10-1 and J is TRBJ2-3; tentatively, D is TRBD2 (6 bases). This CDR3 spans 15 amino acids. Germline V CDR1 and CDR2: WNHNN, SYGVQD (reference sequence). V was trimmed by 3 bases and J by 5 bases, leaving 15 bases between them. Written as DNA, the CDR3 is TGCGCCAGCAGTGACGGGTCGGGAGCTAGAGATACGCAGTATTTT. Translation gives CASSDGSGARDTQYF.

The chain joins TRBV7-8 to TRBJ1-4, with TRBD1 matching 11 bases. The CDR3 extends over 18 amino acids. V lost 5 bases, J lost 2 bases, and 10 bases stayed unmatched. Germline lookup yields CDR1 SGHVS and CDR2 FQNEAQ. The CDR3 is CASSPGQGAGTTNEKLFF. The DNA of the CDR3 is TGTGCCAGCAGCCCTGGACAGGGGGCGGGAACTACTAATGAAAAACTGTTTTTT.